One and the same sample provided the 11 T cell receptor beta chains below, sequenced in a study of blood T cell repertoires in COVID-19. Produced via immunoSEQ multiplex PCR; TCRdb's table is partial and in-frame only. The data hold more than 200,000 clones, with 88% observed a single time. What was sequenced was peripheral blood. These receptors were obtained from a man in his 70s with acute or convalescent COVID-19.

The chain uses TRBV5-3 and TRBJ1-6; D not certain. TRBV5-3 is flagged as an ORF with uncertain function. The CDR3 is made up of 21 amino acids. The V end lost 0 bases, the J end lost 5 bases, and 27 bases lay between the germline ends. The CDR3 DNA sequence: TGTGCCAGAAGCTTGGCCCCAAGTACTAGACCGACACCTTTCAATAATTCACCCCTCCACTTT. Translated: CARSLAPSTRPTPFNNSPLHF.

The V call is TRBV4-2, the J call TRBJ1-2, with TRBD1 matching 10 bases. Germline trimming cut 4 bases from V and 3 bases from J; bases unmatched to any gene: 8. Germline V gene data show CDR1 as LGHNA and CDR2 as YNFKEQ. The CDR3 runs to 16 residues. CDR3 in amino acids: CASSPGQGREDYGYTF. The CDR3 DNA is TGTGCCAGCAGCCCGGGACAGGGGAGGGAAGACTATGGCTACACCTTC.

J is TRBJ1-2 and V is TRBV4-3; D is perhaps TRBD1 (5 bases). The CDR3 totals 15 residues. Per germline, CDR1 LGHNA and CDR2 YSLEER. Between the trimmed V and J ends, which lost 1 base and 0 bases, there was a span of 9 bases. CDR3 bases: TGCGCCAGCAGCCAAGGTGTGGGGCCTAACTATGGCTACACCTTC. Its protein product is CASSQGVGPNYGYTF.

This chain uses TRBV5-1 with TRBJ2-5, with 7 bases identical to TRBD2. With V trimmed by 4 bases and J by 5 bases, 14 bases remained unmatched. Germline V gives CDR1 SGHRS, CDR2 YFSETQ. The CDR3 extends over 16 amino acids. CDR3 DNA sequence: TGCGCCAGCAGCCGGGGGGACCATAGAGGACGGGAGACCCAGTACTTC. It yields the protein CASSRGDHRGRETQYF.

The chain employs TRBV7-9 and TRBJ2-1; 7 bases fit TRBD2. CDR1 SEHNR and CDR2 FQNEAQ come from the germline V gene (reference sequence). The CDR3 runs 16 residues. The V segment lost 4 bases and the J segment 10 bases; nucleotides outside the gene matches: 16. CDR3 DNA: TGTGCCAGCAGCTCCCTCCGGGAGGTTACAATAGTCGAGCAGTTCTTC. Protein sequence: CASSSLREVTIVEQFF.

The chain is built from TRBV7-8 and TRBJ1-5, with no clear D. Germline lookup yields CDR1 SGHVS and CDR2 FQNEAQ. CDR3 length: 14 residues. V was pared by 5 bases and J by 6 bases, with 14 bases between. In DNA, the CDR3 is TGTGCCAGCAGCGATACAGTTAATGCTCAGCCCCAGCATTTT. Its translation is CASSDTVNAQPQHF.

This chain connects TRBV3-1 (or the pseudogene TRBV3-2) to TRBJ2-3, with 14 bases lining up with TRBD2. Germline assignment: CDR1 LGHDT and CDR2 YNNKEL (reference sequence). This CDR3 comprises 15 residues. Unmatched junction bases numbered 6, after V lost 5 bases and J lost 8 bases. CDR3 nucleotide sequence: TGTGCCAGCAGCTTAATGACTAGCGGGAGGGGTACGCAGTATTTT. This codes for CASSLMTSGRGTQYF.

J is TRBJ2-5 and V is TRBV4-1, with TRBD2 as a possible D gene (5 bases). CDR1 and CDR2 from the germline V gene are MGHRA and YSYEKL. The CDR3 consists of 16 residues. V lost 0 bases and J lost 0, with 11 bases in between. This chain's CDR3 is CASSQERVGDQETQYF. CDR3 sequence (DNA): TGCGCCAGCAGCCAAGAGAGGGTCGGGGACCAAGAGACCCAGTACTTC.

The chain combines TRBV14 with TRBJ2-3; D is unresolved. The CDR3 sequence is 13 residues long. The V end was cut by 3 bases, the J end by 2 bases, with 6 bases between. Germline CDR1 and CDR2: SGHDN and FVKESK. In DNA form, the CDR3 reads TGTGCCAGCAGCCAGCGGCTCACAGATACGCAGTATTTT. Amino acids: CASSQRLTDTQYF.

CDR3 nucleotide sequence: TGTGCCAGCAGTTACCGGACAGCGGCTGAAGCTTTCTTT. This sequence encodes CASSYRTAAEAFF. This sequence joins TRBV6-5 and TRBJ1-1; D is perhaps TRBD1 (6 bases). The CDR3 spans 13 residues. Germline V gene lookup returns CDR1 MNHEY and CDR2 SVGAGI. Trimming took 2 bases from V and 6 from J, leaving 10 bases between them.

This clone was seen more than once but under ten times. The rearrangement joins TRBV15 to TRBJ1-2, with TRBD1 matching 7 bases. This CDR3 has 16 amino acids. Trimming at V came to 1 base and at J to 5 bases, leaving 10 bases not matched to a gene. Germline loops: CDR1 LNHNV, CDR2 YYDKDF (reference sequence). As DNA, the CDR3 is TGTGCCACCAGCAGAGCAGGGACAGCCGCCACTTATGGCTACACCTTC. It translates to CATSRAGTAATYGYTF.